A single sample is the source of the 25 T cell receptor beta chains below, sequenced in a study of blood T cell repertoires in COVID-19. Repertoires were generated with immunoSEQ multiplex PCR, while TCRdb's copy carries only in-frame clones and drops some. The sample includes fewer than 55,000 clones, about 82% of them seen just once. Sequencing was carried out using peripheral blood. The source is an older woman with acute or convalescent COVID-19.

This clone was detected a few times. The V gene is TRBV3-1 (or the pseudogene TRBV3-2), the J gene TRBJ2-3; D gene uncertain. Trimming removed 0 bases at V and 3 bases at J, with 4 bases between. This CDR3 has 13 residues. The V gene's germline CDR1 is LGHDT and CDR2 YNNKEL (reference sequence). The chain's CDR3 is CASSQELTDTQYF. CDR3 DNA: TGTGCCAGCAGCCAAGAACTTACAGATACGCAGTATTTT.

The chain recombines TRBV18 with TRBJ2-1, with TRBD2 matching 10 bases. Germline CDR1 reads KGHSH; CDR2 reads LQKENI. V was clipped by 3 bases and J by 7 bases; unmatched bases: 3. The CDR3 is made up of 14 amino acids. CDR3 in amino acids: CASSPWTSGNEQFF. CDR3 sequence (DNA): TGTGCCAGCTCACCCTGGACTAGCGGTAATGAGCAGTTCTTC.

The genes are TRBV14 and TRBJ1-1; maybe TRBD1 (5 bases). The CDR3 spans 15 residues. From germline, CDR1 is SGHDN and CDR2 FVKESK. V lost 4 bases and J 6 bases, leaving 18 bases between the germline ends. CDR3 loop: CASSPTFSGLAEAFF. CDR3 DNA sequence: TGTGCCAGCAGCCCGACGTTTTCAGGGCTCGCTGAAGCTTTCTTT.

This chain connects TRBV5-4 to TRBJ1-6; D not resolved. CDR3 length: 15 amino acids. Trimming removed 3 bases at V and 9 bases at J, with 16 bases between. Germline V lookup: CDR1 SGHNT, CDR2 YYREEE (reference sequence). The CDR3 here is CASSSVRGRSSPLHF. The CDR3 DNA is TGTGCCAGCAGCTCGGTCCGGGGTAGAAGTTCACCCCTCCACTTT.

V gene TRBV9 combines with J gene TRBJ1-4, with 7 bases fitting TRBD1. This CDR3 comprises 14 residues. Germline CDR1 SGDLS, CDR2 YYNGEE. The J segment lost 8 bases and the V segment lost 4 bases, leaving 8 bases of the junction unmatched. CDR3 nucleotides: TGTGCCAGCAGCCCAACGACAGGGCAAGAAAAACTGTTTTTT. It translates to CASSPTTGQEKLFF. The whole variable domain, filled in from reference TRBV9 and TRBJ1-4, reads DSGVTQTPKHLITATGQRVTLRCSPRSGDLSVYWYQQSLDQGLQFLIQYYNGEERAKGNILERFSAQQFPDLHSELNLSSLELGDSALYFCASSPTTGQEKLFFGSGTQLSVL.

The J gene is TRBJ1-5, the V gene TRBV12-3 or TRBV12-4, with D possibly being TRBD1 (6 bases). The CDR3 spans 12 residues. Trimming left V 6 bases short and J 11 bases short, with 14 bases between. The CDR3: CASSTTGTSQHF. CDR3 DNA: TGTGCCAGCAGCACTACAGGGACGTCCCAGCATTTT.

The genes are TRBV7-2 and TRBJ1-1; D remains ambiguous. The CDR3 sequence is 14 residues long. The germline V and J ends were trimmed by 4 bases and 2 bases, with 11 bases remaining between them. The V gene's germline CDR1 is SGHTA and CDR2 FQGNSA. The CDR3 region has the DNA TGTGCCAGCAGCTATATGCGGGAAAACACTGAAGCTTTCTTT. It translates to CASSYMRENTEAFF.

The rearrangement links TRBV10-3 to TRBJ1-6; TRBD1 is a possible D gene (5 bases). CDR3 size: 17 residues. The V gene's germline CDR1 is ENHRY and CDR2 SYGVKD. Deletions cut 1 base from V and 0 bases from J, with 10 bases between. The CDR3 DNA sequence: TGTGCCATCAGTGAGTACAGGCCCAGCTCCTATAATTCACCCCTCCACTTT. It encodes CAISEYRPSSYNSPLHF.

On this clone itself: Additional DNA sequences in this sample encode the identical CDR3. The chain couples TRBV18 to TRBJ1-4, with D possibly being TRBD1 (6 bases). V was pared by 1 base and J by 5 bases, with 11 bases between. Looked up from germline, CDR1 is KGHSH and CDR2 is LQKENI. The CDR3 length is 15 residues. Here the CDR3 reads CASSPLGQTNEKLFF. In DNA form, the CDR3 reads TGTGCCAGCTCACCACTTGGACAGACAAATGAAAAACTGTTTTTT.

The CDR3 DNA sequence: TGTGCCAGCAGCTGGGGGACAGCCAACACTGAAGCTTTCTTT. This gives the protein CASSWGTANTEAFF. The J gene is TRBJ1-1, the V gene TRBV5-6; TRBD1 matches at 7 bases. Per germline, CDR1 SGHDT and CDR2 YYEEEE. V shed 3 bases and J 2 bases; nucleotides not matched to a gene: 4. This CDR3 spans 14 amino acids.

This sequence joins TRBV6-2 or TRBV6-3 and TRBJ2-1, with D perhaps TRBD1 (6 bases). This CDR3 contains 14 residues. Trimming took off 4 bases at V and 0 bases at J, with 7 bases between the two ends. Per germline, CDR1 MNHEY and CDR2 SVGEGT. This CDR3 is CASSWDNSYNEQFF. In nucleotides, the CDR3 is TGTGCCAGCAGTTGGGACAACTCCTACAATGAGCAGTTCTTC.

The chain is built from TRBV19 and TRBJ2-1; 15 nucleotides line up with TRBD2. This CDR3 has 16 amino acids. Trimming cost V 3 bases and J 10 bases; bases outside gene matches: 7. From germline, CDR1 is LNHDA and CDR2 SQIVND (reference sequence). Written as DNA, the CDR3 is TGTGCCAGTAGTATCCCCGGACTAGCGGGGGGGCAAGAGCAGTTCTTC. Amino acid sequence: CASSIPGLAGGQEQFF.

This chain connects TRBV3-1 (or the pseudogene TRBV3-2) to TRBJ2-5, with 11 bases fitting TRBD2. The trim removed 3 bases at V and 4 bases at J, leaving 22 bases unmatched. The CDR3 contains 21 residues. In germline, CDR1 is LGHDT, CDR2 YNNKEL (reference sequence). The CDR3 DNA reads TGTGCCAGCAGCCATGCCCTATCACTCGGGATAGCGGGAGGGAGGGGAGAGACCCAGTACTTC. Its translation is CASSHALSLGIAGGRGETQYF.

The V call is TRBV27, the J call TRBJ1-4, with 10 positions matching TRBD1. Losses at the gene ends were 1 base for V and 3 bases for J; bases not matched to a gene: 8. The CDR3 is 18 amino acids. Looked up from germline, CDR1 is MNHEY and CDR2 is SMNVEV (reference sequence). CDR3 residues: CASSLFPPGTGANEKLFF. CDR3 nucleotides: TGTGCCAGCAGTTTATTTCCCCCCGGGACAGGGGCTAATGAAAAACTGTTTTTT. The whole variable domain, remainder taken from reference TRBV27 and TRBJ1-4, is EAQVTQNPRYLITVTGKKLTVTCSQNMNHEYMSWYRQDPGLGLRQIYYSMNVEVTDKGDVPEGYKVSRKEKRNFPLILESPSPNQTSLYFCASSLFPPGTGANEKLFFGSGTQLSVL.

This sequence joins TRBV29-1 and TRBJ1-2, with D tentatively TRBD1 (5 bases). The CDR3 is 13 residues long. Germline V gives CDR1 SQVTM, CDR2 ANQGSEA. Deletions cut 3 bases from V and 7 bases from J, with 15 bases between. The CDR3 coding sequence is TGCAGCGTTGAGCCTGGACCCGGGGGTGGCTACACCTTC. Translated: CSVEPGPGGGYTF.

This chain links TRBV14 with TRBJ2-1; 7 bases fit TRBD2. The CDR3 has 17 amino acids. V shed 0 bases, J shed 4 bases, and the junction held 9 bases outside the gene matches. Germline CDR1 reads SGHDN; CDR2 reads FVKESK. The CDR3 nucleotides are TGTGCCAGCAGCCAAGACTTGGGCGGGGGTCGATACAATGAGCAGTTCTTC. Translation gives CASSQDLGGGRYNEQFF.

The chain combines TRBV10-3 with TRBJ2-7; TRBD1 matches 7 bases. The CDR3 has 12 amino acids. The germline CDR1 and CDR2 sequences are ENHRY and SYGVKD. With 4 bases clipped from V and 4 bases from J, the junction kept 1 base outside the gene matches. CDR3 protein: CAISGQGYEQYF. The CDR3, as DNA: TGTGCCATCAGTGGACAGGGATACGAGCAGTACTTC.

The chain has TRBV6-6 and TRBJ1-6, with 8 bases identical to TRBD1. J was trimmed by 8 bases and V by 11 bases; bases with no gene match: 5. Germline lookup yields CDR1 MNHNY and CDR2 SVGAGI (reference sequence). This CDR3 is 12 amino acids long. The CDR3 protein is CAAGQGDSPLHF. CDR3 sequence (DNA): TGTGCCGCCGGACAGGGCGATTCACCCCTCCACTTT.

V usage is TRBV12-3 or TRBV12-4 and J usage is TRBJ1-2, with TRBD1 as a possible D gene (5 bases). The CDR3 consists of 13 residues. The V and J ends lost 1 base and 8 bases respectively, with 11 bases between them. CDR3 protein: CASSLVQGHGYTF. The CDR3 DNA sequence: TGTGCCAGCAGTTTAGTGCAGGGCCACGGCTACACCTTC.

This clone was seen a few times. The J gene is TRBJ1-5, the V gene TRBV2; D is unclear. V lost 3 bases, J lost 15 bases, and 9 bases lay in between. CDR3 size: 10 residues. CDR1 and CDR2 (germline): SNHLY, FYNNEI. The CDR3, as DNA: TGTGCCAGCAGTGATCCGGGTTGGCATTTT. It specifies CASSDPGWHF.

The chain couples TRBV5-8 to TRBJ1-5; TRBD1 agrees at 11 bases. This CDR3 comprises 16 residues. Germline lookup yields CDR1 SGHTS and CDR2 YDEGEE. The V gene end was trimmed by 1 base and the J gene end by 9 bases; junction bases not matched to a gene: 9. In nucleotides, the CDR3 is TGTGCCAGCAGCTTGAGGACAGGGGGCTCTCCCCCGCCCCAGCATTTT. Amino acid sequence: CASSLRTGGSPPPQHF.

The rearrangement links TRBV28 to TRBJ2-7, with TRBD1 matching over 10 bases. The CDR3 runs to 13 residues. J lost 3 bases, V lost 6 bases, and 2 bases had no gene match. Germline V lookup: CDR1 MDHEN, CDR2 SYDVKM. The CDR3 region has the DNA TGTGCCAGCAGGACAGGGGGCGGCTACGAGCAGTACTTC. It translates to CASRTGGGYEQYF. Complete variable domain (other parts from reference TRBV28 and TRBJ2-7): DVKVTQSSRYLVKRTGEKVFLECVQDMDHENMFWYRQDPGLGLRLIYFSYDVKMKEKGDIPEGYSVSREKKERFSLILESASTNQTSMYLCASRTGGGYEQYFGPGTRLTVT.

The J gene is TRBJ2-1, the V gene TRBV7-3; TRBD2 might be the D (5 bases). The germline V and J ends were trimmed by 5 bases and 6 bases, with 11 bases remaining between them. Germline V CDR1 and CDR2: SGHTA, FQGTGA. The CDR3 runs 13 residues. CDR3 loop: CASSPTGSNEQFF. CDR3 coding DNA: TGTGCCAGCAGCCCCACGGGATCCAATGAGCAGTTCTTC.

This sequence joins TRBV14 and TRBJ1-2; D is perhaps TRBD1 (6 bases). Trimming removed 3 bases at V and 4 bases at J, with 9 bases between. The CDR3 runs 13 residues. The germline gives CDR1 SGHDN, CDR2 FVKESK. This CDR3 reads CASSQGHTYGYTF. CDR3 bases: TGTGCCAGCAGCCAGGGACATACCTATGGCTACACCTTC.

In its sample, this clone was seen once. The rearrangement joins TRBV2 to TRBJ2-5; perhaps TRBD1 as D (5 bases). The ends were cut back, 5 bases at V and 5 bases at J, with 12 bases in the middle. This CDR3 contains 13 residues. CDR1 and CDR2 (germline): SNHLY, FYNNEI. In DNA, the CDR3 is TGTGCCAGCAGTACAGGCCCCAGGGAGACCCAGTACTTC. Its protein is CASSTGPRETQYF.